This T cell receptor beta chain originates from a study of blood T cell repertoires in COVID-19. Sequenced by immunoSEQ multiplex PCR; TCRdb stores in-frame clones only, minus some. The sample yields 150,000 to 200,000 clones, over 70% seen once. This CDR3 comprises 13 residues. The germline V gene has CDR1 MDHEN and CDR2 SYDVKM. The V gene end was trimmed by 6 bases and the J gene end by 4 bases; junction bases not matched to a gene: 4. This TCR derives from a man between 65 and 85 years old with acute or convalescent COVID-19. Sequencing used peripheral blood. This chain uses TRBV28 with TRBJ2-7; 9 nucleotides match TRBD1. CDR3 DNA: TGTGCCAGCAGAGTCGACAGGGGGTACGAGCAGTACTTC. Residues: CASRVDRGYEQYF.